What follows are 28 T cell receptor beta chains derived from one specimen sequenced in a study of shared clonotypes between healthy human individuals. Some clones are missing from TCRdb's copy, which holds only in-frame ones; the method was immunoSEQ multiplex PCR. Of about 2.3 million clones listed, just under 95% were seen once; the top ten hold 0.3% to 0.4%. Sequenced material: naive CD4+ T cells from PBMCs. The subset denotes: CD45RA+ positively selected. The receptors originated from a man aged 18 to 29 in good health. Some clones in this sample may be carry-over from other donors' samples.

CDR3 amino acids: CASSRRNSGQSTDTQYF. In DNA, the CDR3 is TGCGCCAGCAGCCGGCGGAATTCCGGACAGAGCACAGATACGCAGTATTTT. The chain recombines TRBV4-1 with TRBJ2-3, with D maybe TRBD1 (6 bases). The CDR3 spans 17 residues. Looked up from germline, CDR1 is MGHRA and CDR2 is YSYEKL. Trimming took 4 bases from V and 0 from J, leaving 17 bases between them.

V is TRBV11-2 and J is TRBJ2-7; 16 bases align to TRBD2. CDR1 and CDR2 from the germline V gene are SGHAT and FQNNGV. This CDR3 region has 16 residues. J gave up 5 bases and V 3 bases, and 4 bases lay outside the gene matches. The CDR3 coding sequence is TGTGCCAGCAGCTTGGGACTAGCGGGAGGGTTAAACGAGCAGTACTTC. Its protein product is CASSLGLAGGLNEQYF.

The gene calls are TRBV5-1 and TRBJ2-7; the D gene is possibly TRBD2 (7 bases). The CDR3 sequence is 15 residues long. With 4 bases removed from V and 3 bases from J, the gap between germline ends came to 17 bases. Germline values: CDR1 SGHRS, CDR2 YFSETQ. The DNA of the CDR3 is TGCGCCAGCAGCCGGGGGGCGGGAAACGACTACGAGCAGTACTTC. This translates into CASSRGAGNDYEQYF.

J is TRBJ2-6 and V is TRBV7-8; TRBD1 aligns across 8 bases. J was trimmed by 4 bases and V by 2 bases; bases with no gene match: 7. CDR1 and CDR2 (germline): SGHVS, FQNEAQ. The CDR3 length is 17 residues. Here the CDR3 reads CASSLQGATLGANVLTF. CDR3 bases: TGTGCCAGCAGCTTACAGGGGGCCACTCTGGGGGCCAACGTCCTGACTTTC.

This clone appeared a single time. J is TRBJ2-2 and V is TRBV11-2; perhaps TRBD2 as D (5 bases). Trimming removed 1 base at V and 3 bases at J, with 9 bases between. The CDR3 covers 15 residues. Germline V gives CDR1 SGHAT, CDR2 FQNNGV. The CDR3 DNA reads as TGTGCCAGCAGCTTAGGTCTACTAGACACCGGGGAGCTGTTTTTT. This translates into CASSLGLLDTGELFF. The full variable domain, in which reference TRBV11-2 and TRBJ2-2 provide the parts outside the CDR3, is EAGVAQSPRYKIIEKRQSVAFWCNPISGHATLYWYQQILGQGPKLLIQFQNNGVVDDSQLPKDRFSAERLKGVDSTLKIQPAKLEDSAVYLCASSLGLLDTGELFFGEGSRLTVL.

The chain recombines TRBV7-8 with TRBJ2-1; D perhaps matches TRBD2 (6 bases). The CDR3 sequence is 17 residues long. Germline V gene lookup returns CDR1 SGHVS and CDR2 FQNEAQ. Trimming stripped 5 bases from V and 4 bases from J, with 21 bases between. In DNA, the CDR3 is TGTGCCAGCAGCCCGTTATGGTTTGGGACTGGGTACAATGAGCAGTTCTTC. Protein product: CASSPLWFGTGYNEQFF.

Regarding this clone: This specimen includes other DNA sequences encoding the same CDR3. The CDR3 DNA reads TGCAGCGTCGGACAGGGGGGTGAAAAACTGTTTTTT. Amino acid sequence: CSVGQGGEKLFF. The chain carries TRBV29-1 and TRBJ1-4; 10 bases fit TRBD1. CDR3 length: 12 residues. J was trimmed by 7 bases and V by 6 bases; bases with no gene match: 2. Per germline, CDR1 SQVTM and CDR2 ANQGSEA.

The chain joins TRBV4-2 to TRBJ1-2, with 11 bases matching TRBD1. The CDR3 runs 14 residues. Unmatched junction bases numbered 8, after V lost 6 bases and J lost 8 bases. Germline V gene sequence: CDR1 LGHNA, CDR2 YNFKEQ. The DNA of the CDR3 is TGTGCCAGCAGGCGGACAGGGGGCTCAAGGGGCTACACCTTC. Amino acid sequence: CASRRTGGSRGYTF.

The chain uses TRBV4-3 and TRBJ1-1; the match to TRBD1 covers 8 bases. V was pared by 2 bases and J by 6 bases, with 8 bases of the junction left unmatched. The germline CDR1 and CDR2 sequences are LGHNA and YSLEER. The CDR3 length is 15 residues. The CDR3 DNA follows: TGCGCCAGCAGCCAATTAGTGCAGGGGGCATCTGAAGCTTTCTTT. Protein product: CASSQLVQGASEAFF.

The J gene is TRBJ2-2, the V gene TRBV30, with D tentatively TRBD1 or TRBD2 (7 bases each). From germline, CDR1 is GTSNPN and CDR2 SVGIG (reference sequence). Trimming removed 4 bases from V and 1 base from J, with 13 bases in between. The CDR3 totals 15 residues. CDR3 in DNA: TGTGCCTGGAACGGGGGGACAGTGAACACCGGGGAGCTGTTTTTT. Translation: CAWNGGTVNTGELFF.

V usage is TRBV9 and J usage is TRBJ2-7, with a tentative D call TRBD2 (6 bases). V was cut by 0 bases and J by 5 bases, with 12 bases left in between. This CDR3 is 14 amino acids long. CDR1 is SGDLS, CDR2 YYNGEE, per germline. The CDR3, as DNA: TGTGCCAGCAGCGTAGACCGGGAGTGGGACGAGCAGTACTTC. This codes for CASSVDREWDEQYF. The full variable domain, in which reference TRBV9 and TRBJ2-7 provide the parts outside the CDR3, is DSGVTQTPKHLITATGQRVTLRCSPRSGDLSVYWYQQSLDQGLQFLIQYYNGEERAKGNILERFSAQQFPDLHSELNLSSLELGDSALYFCASSVDREWDEQYFGPGTRLTVT.

This sequence joins TRBV6-4 and TRBJ2-7; 7 nucleotides match TRBD1. Germline CDR1 is MRHNA and CDR2 is SNTAGT. V lost 6 bases, J lost 8 bases, and 7 bases stayed unmatched. CDR3 length: 12 amino acids. In DNA, the CDR3 is TGTGCCAGCAGCGATAACAGGGGCCAGCAGTACTTC. It codes for CASSDNRGQQYF.

As to this clone: Other DNA sequences from this sample encode an identical CDR3 as well. This chain connects TRBV7-3 to TRBJ2-1; 7 bases agree with TRBD2. V dropped 5 bases and J dropped 3; count of bases not matched to a gene: 7. Per germline, CDR1 SGHTA and CDR2 FQGTGA. This CDR3 is 15 amino acids long. The CDR3 spells CASSLGEGSYNEQFF. DNA for the CDR3: TGTGCCAGCAGCCTGGGGGAGGGAAGCTACAATGAGCAGTTCTTC. The full variable domain, its missing parts supplied by reference TRBV7-3 and TRBJ2-1, is GAGVSQTPSNKVTEKGKYVELRCDPISGHTALYWYRQSLGQGPEFLIYFQGTGAADDSGLPNDRFFAVRPEGSVSTLKIQRTERGDSAVYLCASSLGEGSYNEQFFGPGTRLTVL.

The rearrangement joins TRBV5-1 to TRBJ2-1; 15 bases align to TRBD2. Germline V gives CDR1 SGHRS, CDR2 YFSETQ. V was pared by 4 bases and J by 3 bases, with 8 bases of the junction left unmatched. The CDR3 has 18 residues. CDR3 bases: TGCGCCAGCAGCCCACCGGGACTAGCGGGAGGTGACTACAATGAGCAGTTCTTC. This translates into CASSPPGLAGGDYNEQFF.

The V call is TRBV4-3, the J call TRBJ2-7; 7 positions match TRBD2. With V trimmed by 4 bases and J by 5 bases, 11 bases remained unmatched. The CDR3 extends over 15 amino acids. Germline CDR1 is LGHNA and CDR2 is YSLEER. CDR3 protein: CASSLDRGVGDEQYF. The CDR3 DNA is TGCGCCAGCAGCCTCGATCGGGGGGTTGGCGACGAGCAGTACTTC.

The rearrangement uses TRBV11-2 and TRBJ2-5; TRBD1 matches at 9 bases. The CDR3 runs to 15 residues. Unmatched junction bases numbered 6, after V lost 2 bases and J lost 5 bases. The germline CDR1 and CDR2 sequences are SGHAT and FQNNGV. Written as DNA, the CDR3 is TGTGCCAGCAGCTTAAGGACAGGGGTTAAGGAGACCCAGTACTTC. Protein sequence: CASSLRTGVKETQYF. Drawing the rest from reference TRBV11-2 and TRBJ2-5, the complete variable domain is EAGVAQSPRYKIIEKRQSVAFWCNPISGHATLYWYQQILGQGPKLLIQFQNNGVVDDSQLPKDRFSAERLKGVDSTLKIQPAKLEDSAVYLCASSLRTGVKETQYFGPGTRLLVL.

V and J are TRBV5-1 and TRBJ2-5; 9 nucleotides match TRBD1. CDR3 length equals 16 residues. V gave up 0 bases and J gave up 2 bases; unmatched junction bases: 5. CDR1 is SGHRS, CDR2 YFSETQ, per germline. The CDR3 nucleotides are TGCGCCAGCAGCTTGGGGGGACAGGGCCAACAAGAGACCCAGTACTTC. Protein sequence: CASSLGGQGQQETQYF.

The V call is TRBV7-7, the J call TRBJ2-5, with TRBD2 matching over 8 bases. J lost 4 bases, V lost 4 bases, and 14 bases had no gene match. The CDR3 is 17 amino acids. Per germline, CDR1 SSHAT and CDR2 FNYEAQ (reference sequence). CDR3 in amino acids: CASSYSQGGTRGETQYF. CDR3 bases: TGTGCCAGCAGCTACTCCCAAGGAGGGACTAGGGGAGAGACCCAGTACTTC.

The chain carries TRBV27 and TRBJ2-5, with 8 positions matching TRBD1. Germline trimming cut 3 bases from V and 5 bases from J; bases unmatched to any gene: 2. The CDR3 extends over 13 amino acids. Germline V lookup: CDR1 MNHEY, CDR2 SMNVEV (reference sequence). CDR3 protein: CASSFRTGETQYF. CDR3 DNA: TGTGCCAGCAGTTTCCGGACAGGGGAGACCCAGTACTTC.

The CDR3 bases are TGTGCCAGCAGCCTCTATAAGGGACAGGACTATGGCTACACCTTC. It translates to CASSLYKGQDYGYTF. The chain combines TRBV7-3 with TRBJ1-2; TRBD1 matches at 8 bases. The CDR3 consists of 15 residues. From germline, CDR1 is SGHTA and CDR2 FQGTGA. V dropped 5 bases and J dropped 3; count of bases not matched to a gene: 8. The full variable domain, with the rest looked up from reference TRBV7-3 and TRBJ1-2, is GAGVSQTPSNKVTEKGKYVELRCDPISGHTALYWYRQSLGQGPEFLIYFQGTGAADDSGLPNDRFFAVRPEGSVSTLKIQRTERGDSAVYLCASSLYKGQDYGYTFGSGTRLTVV.

The CDR3 coding sequence is TGTGCTAGTGCCAACCCTTGCAGGGGGGGGAGAACTAATGAAAAACTGTTTTTT. Protein: CASANPCRGGRTNEKLFF. The rearrangement uses TRBV12-5 and TRBJ1-4; TRBD1 matches 7 bases. This CDR3 spans 18 amino acids. Germline loops: CDR1 LGHNT, CDR2 FRNRAP. V was pared by 7 bases and J by 1 base, with 15 bases of the junction left unmatched.

This clone came up once. V is TRBV5-6 and J is TRBJ2-2; 9 bases are shared with TRBD1. Germline V gene data show CDR1 as SGHDT and CDR2 as YYEEEE. This CDR3 has 16 residues. The junction had 10 bases not matched to a gene; V was cut back by 4 bases and J by 6 bases. The DNA of the CDR3 is TGTGCCAGCAGCCTTCGACAGGGGGTATTTCCCGGGGAGCTGTTTTTT. This gives the protein CASSLRQGVFPGELFF.

As regards this clone: The same CDR3 also results from other DNA sequences found in this sample. The gene calls are TRBV28 and TRBJ2-2, with no clear D. The V end lost 4 bases, the J end lost 4 bases, and 4 bases lay between the germline ends. The CDR3 sequence is 12 residues long. The germline CDR1 and CDR2 sequences are MDHEN and SYDVKM. CDR3 coding DNA: TGTGCCAGCAGTTGGGGCACCGGGGAGCTGTTTTTT. Residues: CASSWGTGELFF.

V usage is TRBV27 and J usage is TRBJ2-5; 12 bases map to TRBD2. Germline V lookup: CDR1 MNHEY, CDR2 SMNVEV (reference sequence). The CDR3 has 16 residues. J gave up 1 base and V 7 bases, and 7 bases lay outside the gene matches. CDR3 loop: CASKRLAGGTQETQYF. The CDR3 coding sequence is TGTGCCAGCAAGAGGCTAGCGGGAGGGACCCAAGAGACCCAGTACTTC.

The V call is TRBV28, the J call TRBJ1-1; D is possibly TRBD1 (5 bases). Trimming took 4 bases from V and 3 from J, leaving 12 bases between them. The CDR3 is 14 residues long. The germline V gene has CDR1 MDHEN and CDR2 SYDVKM. The chain's CDR3 is CASSSPVRDTEAFF. CDR3 DNA sequence: TGTGCCAGCAGTTCCCCTGTCAGGGACACTGAAGCTTTCTTT.

This rearrangement joins TRBV2 to TRBJ1-1; D remains unclear. The germline V gene has CDR1 SNHLY and CDR2 FYNNEI. V was clipped by 2 bases and J by 6 bases, with 13 bases between them. The CDR3 runs to 14 residues. The CDR3 DNA reads TGTGCCAGCAGTGAAAGGACCGCCGTGGCTGAAGCTTTCTTT. Amino acid sequence: CASSERTAVAEAFF.

The genes are TRBV4-1 and TRBJ2-7; 9 nucleotides line up with TRBD2. V trimming: 3 bases; J trimming: 2 bases; junction bases outside the gene matches: 14. Germline V gene data show CDR1 as MGHRA and CDR2 as YSYEKL. This CDR3 region has 18 residues. CDR3 in amino acids: CASSQAGTSRPSAYEQYF. CDR3 DNA: TGCGCCAGCAGCCAGGCCGGGACTAGCAGACCCTCCGCCTACGAGCAGTACTTC.

The chain uses TRBV5-1 and TRBJ1-3; 8 bases agree with TRBD1. Looked up from germline, CDR1 is SGHRS and CDR2 is YFSETQ. V dropped 0 bases and J dropped 2; count of bases not matched to a gene: 4. The CDR3 sequence is 16 residues long. Here the CDR3 reads CASSLGVQGAGNTIYF. In nucleotides, the CDR3 is TGCGCCAGCAGCTTGGGCGTACAGGGGGCTGGAAACACCATATATTTT.